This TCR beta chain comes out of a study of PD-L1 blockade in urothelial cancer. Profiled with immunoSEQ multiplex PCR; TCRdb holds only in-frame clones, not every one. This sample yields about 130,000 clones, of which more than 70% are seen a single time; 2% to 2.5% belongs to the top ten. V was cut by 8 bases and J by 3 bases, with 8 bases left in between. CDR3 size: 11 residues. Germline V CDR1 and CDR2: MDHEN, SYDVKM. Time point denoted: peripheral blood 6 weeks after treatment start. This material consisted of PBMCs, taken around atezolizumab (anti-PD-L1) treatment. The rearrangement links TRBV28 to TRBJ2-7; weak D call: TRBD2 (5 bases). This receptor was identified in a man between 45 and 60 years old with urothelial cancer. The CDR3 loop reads CASSRDYEQYF. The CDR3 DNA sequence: TGTGCCAGCTCTCGGGACTACGAGCAGTACTTC.